This T cell receptor (beta chain) was sequenced during a study of shared clonotypes between healthy human individuals. Study results and caveats: Among donors, clonotype sharing was expected to be affected by sequencing depth. Larger estimated richness was generally seen in naive subsets than in memory subsets.

The germline CDR1 and CDR2 sequences are SQVTM and ANQGSEA. V lost 5 bases to trimming and J lost 3 bases; unmatched junction nucleotides: 3. The CDR3 runs 12 residues. Naive CD8 cells comprised CD45RO-negative, CCR7-positively selected cells, excluding terminally differentiated effector memory CD45RA+ cells. Concerning this clone itself: As yet, its antigen is unknown.

A deep-level run was used for the assay. Sequenced by immunoSEQ multiplex PCR; TCRdb stores in-frame clones only, minus some. The profile covers around 550,000 clones, with roughly 95% appearing a single time and about 0.11% taken by the ten largest. The gene calls are TRBV29-1 and TRBJ1-2; 7 nucleotides match TRBD1. Sequenced: naive CD8+ T cells sorted from blood. The TCR sequence derives from a woman aged 25 to 39 in good health. CDR3 nucleotides: TGCAGCGTTTCCGACAGGGACTATGGCTACACCTTC. This translates into CSVSDRDYGYTF.